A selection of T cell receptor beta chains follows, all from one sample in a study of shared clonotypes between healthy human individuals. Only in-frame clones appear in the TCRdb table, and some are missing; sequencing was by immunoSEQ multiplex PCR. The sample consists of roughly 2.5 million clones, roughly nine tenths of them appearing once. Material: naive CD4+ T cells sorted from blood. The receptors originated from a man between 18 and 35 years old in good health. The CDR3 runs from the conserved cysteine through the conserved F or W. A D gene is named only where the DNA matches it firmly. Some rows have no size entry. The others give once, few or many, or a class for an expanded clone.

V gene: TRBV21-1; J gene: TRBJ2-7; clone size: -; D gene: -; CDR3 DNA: TGTGCCAGCAGCGGAATAGGGGGCTTC; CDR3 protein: CASSGIGGF
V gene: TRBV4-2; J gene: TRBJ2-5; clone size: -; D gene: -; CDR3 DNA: TGTGCCAGCAGCCAAAACGGAGGGGATGGGGAGACCCAGTACTTC; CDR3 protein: CASSQNGGDGETQYF
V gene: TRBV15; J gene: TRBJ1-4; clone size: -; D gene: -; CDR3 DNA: TGTGCCACCAGCAGAGAGAACAGTCGTAATGAAAAACTGTTTTTT; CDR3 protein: CATSRENSRNEKLFF
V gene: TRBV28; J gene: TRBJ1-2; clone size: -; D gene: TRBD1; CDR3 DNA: TGTGCCAGCAGTTTAGGACAGGGACTAATGTATGGCTACACCTTC; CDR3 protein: CASSLGQGLMYGYTF
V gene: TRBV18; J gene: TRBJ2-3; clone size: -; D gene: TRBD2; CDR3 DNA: TGTGCCGGGACTTTCGGAGCGGGGGGCACAGATACGCAGTATTTT; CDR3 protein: CAGTFGAGGTDTQYF
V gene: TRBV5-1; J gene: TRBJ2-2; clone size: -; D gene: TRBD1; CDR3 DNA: TGCGCCAGCAGCCCCGGGACAGGTTGGAACACCGGGGAGCTGTTTTTT; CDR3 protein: CASSPGTGWNTGELFF
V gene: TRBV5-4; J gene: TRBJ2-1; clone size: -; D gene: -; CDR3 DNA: TGTGCCAGCAGCTTGCCTGCGGGGACCTACAATGAGCAGTTCTTC; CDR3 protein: CASSLPAGTYNEQFF
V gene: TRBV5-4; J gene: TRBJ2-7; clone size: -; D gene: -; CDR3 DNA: TGTGCCAGCACCACCGGGACTCAGGCCTACGAGCAGTACTTC; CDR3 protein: CASTTGTQAYEQYF
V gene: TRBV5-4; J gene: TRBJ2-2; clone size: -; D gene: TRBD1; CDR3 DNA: TGTGCCAGCAGCTCCTACCCTGGGACAGGTAACACCGGGGAGCTGTTTTTT; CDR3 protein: CASSSYPGTGNTGELFF
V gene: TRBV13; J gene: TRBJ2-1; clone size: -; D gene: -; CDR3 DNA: TGTGCCAGCAGCCCCACAGGCTCCTACAATGAGCAGTTCTTC; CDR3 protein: CASSPTGSYNEQFF
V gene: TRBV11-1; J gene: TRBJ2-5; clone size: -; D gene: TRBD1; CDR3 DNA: TGTGCCAGCAGCACCTTGGACAGGGCTCAAGAGACCCAGTACTTC; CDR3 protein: CASSTLDRAQETQYF
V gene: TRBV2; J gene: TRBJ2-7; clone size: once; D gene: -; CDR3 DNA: TGTGCCAGCACCCTGACGGGAAACTACGAGCAGTACTTC; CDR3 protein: CASTLTGNYEQYF
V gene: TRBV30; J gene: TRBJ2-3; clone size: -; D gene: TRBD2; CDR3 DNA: TGTGCCTGGAGTTTCAGACTAGCGGGGGGCGACACTAGCACAGATACGCAGTATTTT; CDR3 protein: CAWSFRLAGGDTSTDTQYF
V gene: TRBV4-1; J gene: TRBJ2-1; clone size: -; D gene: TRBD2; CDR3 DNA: TGCGCCAGCAGCCAAGATCCTCCGGGGGGTCGCCGCAATGAGCAGTTCTTC; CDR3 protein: CASSQDPPGGRRNEQFF
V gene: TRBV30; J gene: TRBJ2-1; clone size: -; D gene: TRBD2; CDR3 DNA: TGTGCCTGGAGTGTCACAAGCGGGAGGGCATACAATGAGCAGTTCTTC; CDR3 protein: CAWSVTSGRAYNEQFF
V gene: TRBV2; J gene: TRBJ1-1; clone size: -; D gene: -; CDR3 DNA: TGTGCCAGCAGTGGCAGAGCATTGAACACTGAAGCTTTCTTT; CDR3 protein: CASSGRALNTEAFF
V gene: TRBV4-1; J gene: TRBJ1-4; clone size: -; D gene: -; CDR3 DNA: TGCGCCAGCAGCCAAGCTAATCAGAGGTCTAATGAAAAACTGTTTTTT; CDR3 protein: CASSQANQRSNEKLFF
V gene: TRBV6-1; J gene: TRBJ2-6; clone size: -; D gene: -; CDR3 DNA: TGTGCCAGCGGACAATCCGGGGCCAACGTCCTGACTTTC; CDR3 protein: CASGQSGANVLTF
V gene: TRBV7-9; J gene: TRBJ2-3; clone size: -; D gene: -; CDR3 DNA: TGTGCCAGCAGCTTAAGCGGGAGCACAGATACGCAGTATTTT; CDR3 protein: CASSLSGSTDTQYF
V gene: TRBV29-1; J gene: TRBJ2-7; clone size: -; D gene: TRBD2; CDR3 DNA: TGCAGCGTTGTTAGCGGGAGAGTCCACGAGCAGTACTTC; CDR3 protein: CSVVSGRVHEQYF
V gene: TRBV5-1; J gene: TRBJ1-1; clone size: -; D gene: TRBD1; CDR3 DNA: TGCGCCAGCAGCTTGGCCCAGGGGGCGAGCACTGAAGCTTTCTTT; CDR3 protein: CASSLAQGASTEAFF
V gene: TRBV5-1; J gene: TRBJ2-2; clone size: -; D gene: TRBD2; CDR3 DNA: TGCGCCAGCAGCTTGACTAGCGGGTTGAACACCGGGGAGCTGTTTTTT; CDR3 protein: CASSLTSGLNTGELFF
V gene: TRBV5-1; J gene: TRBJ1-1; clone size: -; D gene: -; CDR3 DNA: TGCGCCAGCAGCTTGTGGGTCAACACTGAAGCTTTCTTT; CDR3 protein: CASSLWVNTEAFF
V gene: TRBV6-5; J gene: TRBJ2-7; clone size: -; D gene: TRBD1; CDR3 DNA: TGTGCCAGCAGCTCCCTGGGGACAGGGAGGGACGAGCAGTACTTC; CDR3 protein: CASSSLGTGRDEQYF
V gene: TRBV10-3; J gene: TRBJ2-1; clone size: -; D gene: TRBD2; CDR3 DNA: TGTGCCATCAGGGTGACTAGCGGGAGGTTAGATGAGCAGTTCTTC; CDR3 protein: CAIRVTSGRLDEQFF
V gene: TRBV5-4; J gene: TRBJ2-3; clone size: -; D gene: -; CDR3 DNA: TGTGCCAGCAGGCCCCGGGACACCCTGTCAGATACGCAGTATTTT; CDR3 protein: CASRPRDTLSDTQYF
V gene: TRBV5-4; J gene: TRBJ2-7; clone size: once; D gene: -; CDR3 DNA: TGTGCCAGCAGCTTGGGGGGGGTCGCCTACGAGCAGTACTTC; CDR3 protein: CASSLGGVAYEQYF
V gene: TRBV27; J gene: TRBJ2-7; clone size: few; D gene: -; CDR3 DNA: TGTGCCAGCAGGAGACGGTCCTCCTACGAGCAGTACTTC; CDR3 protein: CASRRRSSYEQYF
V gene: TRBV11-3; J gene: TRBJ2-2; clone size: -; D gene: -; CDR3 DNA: TGTGCCAGCAGCTTAGGCCAGACCGTGACCGGGGAGCTGTTTTTT; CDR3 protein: CASSLGQTVTGELFF
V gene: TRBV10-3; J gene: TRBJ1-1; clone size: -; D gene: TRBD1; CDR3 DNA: TGTGCCACCACGACAGGGAGGGACACTGAAGCTTTCTTT; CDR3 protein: CATTTGRDTEAFF
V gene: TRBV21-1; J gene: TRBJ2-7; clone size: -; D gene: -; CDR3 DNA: TGTGCCAGCAGCAAAGTAGGGCGGAGACTGCAGTACTTC; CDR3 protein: CASSKVGRRLQYF
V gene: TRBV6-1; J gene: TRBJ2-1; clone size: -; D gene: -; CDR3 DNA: TGTGCCAGCAGTGAAGTCAGTGGGTTCCTTGAGCAGTTCTTC; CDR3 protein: CASSEVSGFLEQFF
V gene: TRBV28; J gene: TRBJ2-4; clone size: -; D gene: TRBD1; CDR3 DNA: TGTGCCAGCAGTCCCCCGGGACAGGGAAGGTTAGCCAAAAACATTCAGTACTTC; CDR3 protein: CASSPPGQGRLAKNIQYF
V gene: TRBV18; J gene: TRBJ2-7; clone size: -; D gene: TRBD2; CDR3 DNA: TGTGCCAGCTCACCACAGCGGGAGGCCCTCGGGGAGCAGTACTTC; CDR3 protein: CASSPQREALGEQYF
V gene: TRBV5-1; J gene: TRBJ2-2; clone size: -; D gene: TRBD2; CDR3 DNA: TGCGCCAGCAGCTCGGTTCGAGGGGCGGGAGTTTCGGGCGCCGGGGAGCTGTTTTTT; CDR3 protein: CASSSVRGAGVSGAGELFF
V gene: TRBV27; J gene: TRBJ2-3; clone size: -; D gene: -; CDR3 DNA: TGTGCCAGCAGTTTCCAGGGGACGACTGTTAGACGCAGGGATACGCAGTATTTT; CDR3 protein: CASSFQGTTVRRRDTQYF
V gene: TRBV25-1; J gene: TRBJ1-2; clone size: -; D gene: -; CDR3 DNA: TGTGCCAGCAGTGAACCCGGGGACAAGAGCTATGGCTACACCTTC; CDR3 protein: CASSEPGDKSYGYTF